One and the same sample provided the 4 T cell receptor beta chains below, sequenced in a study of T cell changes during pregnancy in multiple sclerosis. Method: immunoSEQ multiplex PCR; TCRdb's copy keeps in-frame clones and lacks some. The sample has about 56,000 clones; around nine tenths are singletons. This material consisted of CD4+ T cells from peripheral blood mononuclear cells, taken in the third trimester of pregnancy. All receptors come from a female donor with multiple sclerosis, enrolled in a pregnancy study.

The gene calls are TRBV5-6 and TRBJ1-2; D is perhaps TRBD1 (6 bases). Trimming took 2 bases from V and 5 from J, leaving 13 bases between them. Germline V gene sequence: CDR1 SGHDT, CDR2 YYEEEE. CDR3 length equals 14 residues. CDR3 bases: TGTGCCAGCAGCTTAGGACGGACAGCATATGGCTACACCTTC. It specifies CASSLGRTAYGYTF.

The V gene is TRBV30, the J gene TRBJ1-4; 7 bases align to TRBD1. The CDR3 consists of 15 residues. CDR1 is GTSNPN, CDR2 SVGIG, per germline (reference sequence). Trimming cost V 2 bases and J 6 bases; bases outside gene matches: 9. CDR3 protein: CAWSPQLQGHEKLFF. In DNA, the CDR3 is TGTGCCTGGAGTCCCCAGCTACAGGGGCATGAAAAACTGTTTTTT.

The CDR3 nucleotides are TGCGCCAGCAGCAGAGACAGGGCTAGCACAGATACGCAGTATTTT. It yields the protein CASSRDRASTDTQYF. The chain employs TRBV5-1 and TRBJ2-3; 7 nucleotides agree with TRBD1. The CDR3 has 15 amino acids. CDR1 SGHRS and CDR2 YFSETQ come from the germline V gene. The trim removed 4 bases at V and 0 bases at J, leaving 5 bases unmatched.

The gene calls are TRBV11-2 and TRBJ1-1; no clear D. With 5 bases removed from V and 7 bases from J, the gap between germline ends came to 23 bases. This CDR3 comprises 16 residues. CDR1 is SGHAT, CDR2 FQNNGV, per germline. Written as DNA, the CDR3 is TGTGCCAGCAGCCGTTCTAGGGCGGGCGCGCTACGTGAAGCTTTCTTT. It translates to CASSRSRAGALREAFF.